Listed here is a single TCR beta chain. This entry comes from a study of blood T cells in healthy people across ages. Primed by a sample-barcoded 5' primer and a J-beta primer mix, a second PCR proceeded for roughly 6 to 12 cycles. Every individual sample yielded 2.5 million or more paired-end reads (each containing CDR3). TCRdb ran MiXCR on the 5' RACE reads and lists one entry per CDR3 protein. The profile shows about 1.4 million distinct CDR3 sequences, roughly 60% of them singletons. This TCR derives from a man younger than 30 in good health. Sequencing input: blood.

The CDR3 bases are TGTGCCAGCATGTCAGGGGGCGACTATGGCTACACCTTC. It translates to CASMSGGDYGYTF. The rearrangement links TRBV28 to TRBJ1-2; 8 nucleotides line up with TRBD1. Germline values: CDR1 MDHEN, CDR2 SYDVKM. Trimming removed 7 bases from V and 3 bases from J; junction bases left unmatched: 4. The CDR3 totals 13 residues.